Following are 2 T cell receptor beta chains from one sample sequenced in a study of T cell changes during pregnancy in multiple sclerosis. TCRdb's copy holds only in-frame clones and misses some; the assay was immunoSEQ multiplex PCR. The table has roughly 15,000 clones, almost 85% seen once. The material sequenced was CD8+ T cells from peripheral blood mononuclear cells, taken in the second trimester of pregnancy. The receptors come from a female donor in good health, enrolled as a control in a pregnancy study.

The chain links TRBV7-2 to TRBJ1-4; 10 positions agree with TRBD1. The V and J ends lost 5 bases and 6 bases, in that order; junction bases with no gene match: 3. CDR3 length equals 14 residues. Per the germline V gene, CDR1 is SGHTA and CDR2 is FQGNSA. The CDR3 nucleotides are TGTGCCAGCAGCCCGGGACAGGGGTATGAAAAACTGTTTTTT. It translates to CASSPGQGYEKLFF.

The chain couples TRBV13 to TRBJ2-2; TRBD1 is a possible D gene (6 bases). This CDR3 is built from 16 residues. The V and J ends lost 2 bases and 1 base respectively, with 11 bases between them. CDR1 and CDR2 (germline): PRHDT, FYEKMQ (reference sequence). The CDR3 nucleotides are TGTGCCAGCAGCTTAAATGAGGGGGAGAACACCGGGGAGCTGTTTTTT. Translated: CASSLNEGENTGELFF.